One and the same sample provided the 13 T cell receptor beta chains below, sequenced in a study of siplizumab effects on memory and regulatory T cells. Clones were read by immunoSEQ multiplex PCR, and TCRdb kept only the in-frame ones, dropping some. This table has tens of thousands of clones, approximately 97% appearing once. Sequenced sample: naive CD4+ T cells sorted from blood. All receptors come from a human donor in good health.

This chain connects TRBV25-1 to TRBJ2-5; the D gene is possibly TRBD2 (6 bases). Germline V gives CDR1 MGHDK, CDR2 SYGVNS. The CDR3 length is 15 residues. The V end lost 3 bases, the J end lost 0 bases, and 11 bases lay between the germline ends. The CDR3 DNA follows: TGTGCCAGCAGTGACCCGGGGAGGTACCAAGAGACCCAGTACTTC. Translating it yields CASSDPGRYQETQYF.

This chain uses TRBV5-4 with TRBJ1-1; perhaps TRBD1 as D (5 bases). From germline, CDR1 is SGHNT and CDR2 YYREEE (reference sequence). The CDR3 has 15 amino acids. V lost 4 bases and J 7 bases, leaving 20 bases between the germline ends. CDR3 in amino acids: CASSRETGVIGEAFF. DNA for the CDR3: TGTGCCAGCAGCCGAGAGACGGGGGTAATAGGTGAAGCTTTCTTT.

V is TRBV9 and J is TRBJ2-1; 12 nucleotides agree with TRBD2. CDR1 and CDR2 from the germline V gene are SGDLS and YYNGEE. Germline trimming cut 8 bases from V and 1 base from J; bases unmatched to any gene: 1. CDR3 length: 14 amino acids. CDR3 sequence reads: CASGLAGSYNEQFF. The CDR3 DNA is TGTGCCAGTGGACTAGCGGGATCCTACAATGAGCAGTTCTTC.

The V and J genes are TRBV29-1 and TRBJ1-2; tentatively, D is TRBD1 (5 bases). CDR1 is SQVTM and CDR2 is ANQGSEA in the germline V gene. The CDR3 extends over 14 amino acids. Trimming left V 7 bases short and J 2 bases short, with 17 bases between. CDR3: CSALGRGDNYGYTF. As DNA, the CDR3 is TGCAGCGCCTTAGGGAGAGGGGACAACTATGGCTACACCTTC.

The chain combines TRBV27 with TRBJ2-7; 7 nucleotides match TRBD2. After removal of 5 bases from V and 2 bases from J, the junction contained 12 bases not matched to a gene. This CDR3 spans 16 amino acids. Germline V lookup: CDR1 MNHEY, CDR2 SMNVEV (reference sequence). The DNA of the CDR3 is TGTGCCAGCAGTCCTCGGAGGGCTAGCGGCGCCTACGAGCAGTACTTC. This gives the protein CASSPRRASGAYEQYF.

V is TRBV9 and J is TRBJ2-2; TRBD2 agrees at 8 bases. J was trimmed by 0 bases and V by 4 bases; bases with no gene match: 5. Germline-derived CDR1 and CDR2 are SGDLS and YYNGEE. The CDR3 is 16 amino acids. As DNA, the CDR3 is TGTGCCAGCAGCCTTAGACTAGCGTCGAACACCGGGGAGCTGTTTTTT. This translates into CASSLRLASNTGELFF.

V usage is TRBV9 and J usage is TRBJ2-3, with TRBD1 matching 10 bases. Trimming took 2 bases from V and 3 from J; bases not matched to a gene: 3. This CDR3 comprises 15 residues. Germline V lookup: CDR1 SGDLS, CDR2 YYNGEE. The CDR3 loop reads CASSVGTGVTDTQYF. The CDR3 DNA follows: TGTGCCAGCAGCGTGGGGACAGGGGTGACAGATACGCAGTATTTT.

The V call is TRBV5-1, the J call TRBJ2-7; TRBD1 matches 7 bases. Germline assignment: CDR1 SGHRS and CDR2 YFSETQ. V was pared by 4 bases and J by 2 bases, with 9 bases of the junction left unmatched. The CDR3 is 15 residues long. The CDR3 is CASSLTGKVTYEQYF. In nucleotides, the CDR3 is TGCGCCAGCAGCCTGACAGGGAAGGTAACCTACGAGCAGTACTTC.

This rearrangement joins TRBV29-1 to TRBJ2-3; no clear D gene. The CDR3 runs to 15 residues. Germline V gene lookup returns CDR1 SQVTM and CDR2 ANQGSEA. The CDR3 nucleotides read TGCAGTGACGTAGGAACAGTGGCTAGCACAGATACGCAGTATTTT. This encodes CSDVGTVASTDTQYF.

This clone was recorded once. The chain is built from TRBV19 and TRBJ1-5; D is perhaps TRBD1 (5 bases). Deletions cut 11 bases from V and 0 bases from J, with 17 bases between. Per germline, CDR1 LNHDA and CDR2 SQIVND (reference sequence). The CDR3 is 15 amino acids. The CDR3 nucleotides are TGTGCCGGAACCGGGACGGCATATAGCAATCAGCCCCAGCATTTT. Translating gives CAGTGTAYSNQPQHF.

The rearrangement uses TRBV6-6 and TRBJ2-5; D gene uncertain. In germline, CDR1 is MNHNY, CDR2 SVGAGI (reference sequence). The CDR3 loop spans 11 amino acids. V dropped 6 bases and J dropped 4 bases, with 6 bases sitting between them. DNA of the CDR3: TGTGCCAGCAGCCACCCAGAGACCCAGTACTTC. This codes for CASSHPETQYF.

The V call is TRBV18, the J call TRBJ1-1, with D tentatively TRBD1 (5 bases). Germline V CDR1 and CDR2: KGHSH, LQKENI. The CDR3 spans 16 residues. V shed 0 bases and J shed 1 base, with 12 bases lying between them. The CDR3 region has the DNA TGTGCCAGCTCACCACCGTCGGGGCGCGGGAACACTGAAGCTTTCTTT. It translates to CASSPPSGRGNTEAFF.

The chain combines TRBV19 with TRBJ1-6; D is undetermined. The CDR3 totals 11 residues. The germline CDR1 and CDR2 sequences are LNHDA and SQIVND (reference sequence). Trimming took off 11 bases at V and 14 bases at J, with 16 bases between the two ends. The CDR3 spells CAAKNGESLHF. The CDR3 DNA follows: TGTGCCGCAAAGAATGGAGAATCCCTCCACTTT.